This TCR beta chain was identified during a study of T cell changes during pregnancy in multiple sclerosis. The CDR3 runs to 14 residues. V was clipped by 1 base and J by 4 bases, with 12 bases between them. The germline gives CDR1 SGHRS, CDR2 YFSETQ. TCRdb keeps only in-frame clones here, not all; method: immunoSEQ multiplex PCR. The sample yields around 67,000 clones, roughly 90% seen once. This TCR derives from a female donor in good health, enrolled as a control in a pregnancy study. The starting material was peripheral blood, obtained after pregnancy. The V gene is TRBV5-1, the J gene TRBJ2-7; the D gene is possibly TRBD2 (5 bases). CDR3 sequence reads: CASSLTSSRYEQYF. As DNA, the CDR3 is TGCGCCAGCAGCTTGACTAGTTCTAGGTACGAGCAGTACTTC.